The clone carrying this TCR beta chain was picked up many times. Its cognate antigen is unknown. The data originate from a study of Graves' ophthalmopathy and Graves' hyperthyroidism. The germline gives CDR1 SGHVS, CDR2 FQNEAQ. The V and J ends lost 2 bases and 0 bases respectively, with 8 bases between them. The CDR3 spans 14 residues. Study-level results: A model built from 13 signatures distinguished ophthalmopathy from stable hyperthyroidism with about 86% sensitivity and about 84% specificity.

Amplified TCR beta CDR3 regions were obtained using RNA transcripts as template. RT-PCR in the first round used HTBI primers; a second-round multiplex PCR followed. MiXCR, run by TCRdb on the multiplex PCR reads, gives a single entry per CDR3 protein. The repertoire holds 360,000 or so distinct CDR3 sequences, approximately 16% seen once, with around 1.6% in the top ten. The source material was peripheral blood. This TCR came from a woman under 30 with Graves' ophthalmopathy. V gene TRBV7-8 combines with J gene TRBJ2-7; possible D gene TRBD1, 5 bases. The CDR3 protein is CASSLIGDSYEQYF. The CDR3 DNA reads as TGTGCCAGCAGCTTAATAGGGGACTCCTACGAGCAGTACTTC.